This T cell receptor beta chain was documented in a study of T cells in Graves' hyperthyroidism and ophthalmopathy. Findings and limits, study-wide: Prediction of ophthalmopathy progression came a median approximately 6.6 months pre-onset.

Regions amplified from RNA transcripts were the TCR beta CDR3 regions. The HTBI set primed first-round TCR CDR3 RT-PCR. TCRdb re-analysed the multiplex PCR reads in MiXCR, keeping a single row per CDR3 protein. The data hold 95,000 to 110,000 distinct CDR3 sequences, with approximately 48% observed a single time. Points on this clonotype: The antigen is unknown.

Newly diagnosed hyperthyroidism patients aged 18 to 65 years had disease lasting under 2 months. CDR3 length: 17 residues. The germline V and J ends were trimmed by 2 bases and 3 bases, with 20 bases remaining between them. Germline V lookup: CDR1 MNHNS, CDR2 SASEGT. The rearrangement uses TRBV6-1 and TRBJ2-7, with D possibly being TRBD2 (6 bases). The receptor was isolated from a man between 35 and 55 years old with Graves' hyperthyroidism. The sequenced material came from blood. Here the CDR3 DNA reads TGTGCCAGCAGTGAATTCTGGAAACCGGGACTGGGCTACGAGCAGTACTTC. Translating it yields CASSEFWKPGLGYEQYF.